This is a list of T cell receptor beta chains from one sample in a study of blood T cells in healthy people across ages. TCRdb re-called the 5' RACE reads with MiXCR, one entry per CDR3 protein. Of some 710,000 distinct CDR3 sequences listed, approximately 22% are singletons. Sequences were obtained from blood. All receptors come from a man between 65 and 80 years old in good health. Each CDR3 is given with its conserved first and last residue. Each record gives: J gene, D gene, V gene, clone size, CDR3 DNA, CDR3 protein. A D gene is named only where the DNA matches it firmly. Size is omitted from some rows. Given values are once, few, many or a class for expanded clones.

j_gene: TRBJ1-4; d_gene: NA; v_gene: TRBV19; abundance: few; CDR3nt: TGTGCCAGTAGTAGCCGGGACAAAAGAGGAAAACTGTTTTTT; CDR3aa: CASSSRDKRGKLFF
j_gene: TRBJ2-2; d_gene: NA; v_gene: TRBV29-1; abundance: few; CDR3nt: TGCAGCGTTACGACAGTCAACACCGGGGAGCTGTTTTTT; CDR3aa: CSVTTVNTGELFF
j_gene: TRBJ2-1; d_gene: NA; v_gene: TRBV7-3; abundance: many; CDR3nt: TGTGCCAGCAGCCCCGCAATTAGCTCCTACAATGAGCAGTTCTTC; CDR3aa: CASSPAISSYNEQFF
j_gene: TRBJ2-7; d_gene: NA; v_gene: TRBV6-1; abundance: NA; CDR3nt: TGTGCCAGCAGGGCGGACAGAGGAGCGGGCCACGAGCAGTACTTC; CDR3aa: CASRADRGAGHEQYF
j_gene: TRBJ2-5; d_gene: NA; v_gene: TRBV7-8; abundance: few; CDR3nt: TGTGCCAGCAGCCCTACCTTTTTTAGGGTACAAGAGGCCCAGTACTTC; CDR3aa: CASSPTFFRVQEAQYF
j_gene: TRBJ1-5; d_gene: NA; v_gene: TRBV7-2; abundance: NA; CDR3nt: TGTGCCAGCAGCTTACTTTCCGGCAGGAATCACAATCAGCCCCAGCATTTT; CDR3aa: CASSLLSGRNHNQPQHF
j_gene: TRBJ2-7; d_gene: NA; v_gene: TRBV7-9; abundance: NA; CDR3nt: TGTGCCAGCAGCTTAGAATACGGGGGCTCTCCGTACGAGCAGTACTTC; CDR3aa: CASSLEYGGSPYEQYF
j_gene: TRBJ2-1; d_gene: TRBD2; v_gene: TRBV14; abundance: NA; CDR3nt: TGTGCCAGCAGCTTTCCCGGGACTAGCGGTTACAATGAGCAGTTCTTC; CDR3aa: CASSFPGTSGYNEQFF
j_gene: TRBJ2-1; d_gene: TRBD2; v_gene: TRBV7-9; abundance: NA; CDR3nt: TGTGCCAGCCTAGCGGAGGTAAAAAATGAGCAGTTCTTC; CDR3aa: CASLAEVKNEQFF
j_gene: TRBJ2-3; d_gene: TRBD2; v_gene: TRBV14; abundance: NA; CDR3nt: TGTGCCAGCAGCCAAGTTGGGACTACCACAGATACGCAGTATTTT; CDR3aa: CASSQVGTTTDTQYF
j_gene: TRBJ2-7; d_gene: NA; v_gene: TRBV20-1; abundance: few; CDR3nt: TGCAGTGCTAGGTGGGCCAGAACCTACGAGCAGTACTTC; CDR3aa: CSARWARTYEQYF
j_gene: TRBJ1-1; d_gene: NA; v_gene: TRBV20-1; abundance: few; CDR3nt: TGCAGTGCTAGAGGAGAGTTGAACACTGAAGCTTTCTTT; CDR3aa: CSARGELNTEAFF
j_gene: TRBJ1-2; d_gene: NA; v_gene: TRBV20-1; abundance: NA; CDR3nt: TGCAGTGCTGACATACACGGGGCGTTTGGGTATGGCTACACCTTC; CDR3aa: CSADIHGAFGYGYTF
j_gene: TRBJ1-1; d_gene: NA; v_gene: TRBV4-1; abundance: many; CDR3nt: TGCGCCAGCAGCCAAGATGAGCGCCGGGACACTGAAGCTTTCTTT; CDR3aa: CASSQDERRDTEAFF
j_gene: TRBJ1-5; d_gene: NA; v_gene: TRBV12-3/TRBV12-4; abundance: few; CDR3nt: TGTGCCAGCAGTTTAGGTTCTGGGGGCTTTGGTCAGCCCCAGCATTTT; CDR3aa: CASSLGSGGFGQPQHF
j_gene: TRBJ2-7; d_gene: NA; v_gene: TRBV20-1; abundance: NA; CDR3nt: TGCAGTGCTTCCCCCTCCGGCAGCGCCCCGTACGAGCAGTACTTC; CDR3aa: CSASPSGSAPYEQYF
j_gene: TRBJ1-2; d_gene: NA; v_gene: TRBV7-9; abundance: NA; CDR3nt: TGTGCCAGCAGCTTATCAGAACTCCGGAGCTACACCTTC; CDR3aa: CASSLSELRSYTF
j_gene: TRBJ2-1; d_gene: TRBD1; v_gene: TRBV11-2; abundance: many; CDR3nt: TGTGCCAGCAGCCAAGACAGGGCCGGGTACAATGAGCAGTTCTTC; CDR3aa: CASSQDRAGYNEQFF
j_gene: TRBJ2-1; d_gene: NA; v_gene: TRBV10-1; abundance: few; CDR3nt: TGCGCCAGCAGTTGGGACGCGTCCTACAATGAGCAGTTCTTC; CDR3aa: CASSWDASYNEQFF
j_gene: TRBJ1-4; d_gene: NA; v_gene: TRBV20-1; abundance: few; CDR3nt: TGCAGTGCCAGAACGAGTCCCCACGAAAAACTGTTTTTT; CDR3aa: CSARTSPHEKLFF
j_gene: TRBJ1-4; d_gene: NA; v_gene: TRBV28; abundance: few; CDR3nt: TGTGCCAGCAGTCTTGGGATGCGGGTGCGAACAGAAAAACTGTTTTTT; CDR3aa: CASSLGMRVRTEKLFF
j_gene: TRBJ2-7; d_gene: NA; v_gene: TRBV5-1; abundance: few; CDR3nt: TGCGCCAGCAGCGAGGATTCGGGGTACTCCTACGAGCAGTACTTC; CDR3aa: CASSEDSGYSYEQYF
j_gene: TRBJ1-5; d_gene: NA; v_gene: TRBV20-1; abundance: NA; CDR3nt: TGCAGTGCCTTCACAGGGATGGTCAATCAGCCCCAGCATTTT; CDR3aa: CSAFTGMVNQPQHF
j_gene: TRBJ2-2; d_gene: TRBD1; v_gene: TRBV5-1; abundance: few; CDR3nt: TGCGCCAGCCAGGGACAGACCTTCACCGGGGAGCTGTTTTTT; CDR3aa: CASQGQTFTGELFF
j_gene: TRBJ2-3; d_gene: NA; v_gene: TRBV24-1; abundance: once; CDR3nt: TGTGCCACCAGTAGAGGTACAGATACGCAGTATTTT; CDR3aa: CATSRGTDTQYF
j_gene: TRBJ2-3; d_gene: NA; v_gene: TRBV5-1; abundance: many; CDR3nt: TGCGCCAGCAGCACGGAGGGCAGGGTGGCAGATACGCAGTATTTT; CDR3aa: CASSTEGRVADTQYF
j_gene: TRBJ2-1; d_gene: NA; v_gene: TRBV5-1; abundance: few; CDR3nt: TGCGCCAGCAGCCAAACAGGGATTGAGCAGTTCTTC; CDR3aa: CASSQTGIEQFF
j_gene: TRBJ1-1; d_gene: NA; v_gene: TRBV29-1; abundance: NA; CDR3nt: TGCAGCGTTGAACAGGGCTACACTGAAGCTTTCTTT; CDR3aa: CSVEQGYTEAFF
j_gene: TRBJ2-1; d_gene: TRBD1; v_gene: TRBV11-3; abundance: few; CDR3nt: TGTGCCAGCAGCCAGACAGGGAGATCCTACAATGAGCAGTTCTTC; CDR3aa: CASSQTGRSYNEQFF
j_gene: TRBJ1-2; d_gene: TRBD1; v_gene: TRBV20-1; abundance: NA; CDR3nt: TGCAGTGCTACCGGAGACAGGGGCGGCTATGGCTACACCTTC; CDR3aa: CSATGDRGGYGYTF
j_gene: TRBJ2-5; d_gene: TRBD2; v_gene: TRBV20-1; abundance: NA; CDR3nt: TGCAGTGCTAGAGTCCGGGGACTAGGGGAGACCCAGTACTTC; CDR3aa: CSARVRGLGETQYF
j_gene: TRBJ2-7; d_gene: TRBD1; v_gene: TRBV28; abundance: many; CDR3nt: TGTGCCAGCAGTTCCCCCGGGACAGGGACCTACGAGCAGTACTTC; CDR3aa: CASSSPGTGTYEQYF
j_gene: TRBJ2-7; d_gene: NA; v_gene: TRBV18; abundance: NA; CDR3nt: TGTGCCAGCTCATCATGGACTGCGAGCTCCTACGAGCAGTACTTC; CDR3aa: CASSSWTASSYEQYF
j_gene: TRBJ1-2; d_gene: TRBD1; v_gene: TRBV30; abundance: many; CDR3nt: TGTGCCTGGATGCCCCCTGACAGGGGGCCCTATGGCTACACCTTC; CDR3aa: CAWMPPDRGPYGYTF
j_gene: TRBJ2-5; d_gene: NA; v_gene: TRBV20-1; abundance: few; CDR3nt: TGCAGCCCTAAAGCCCCCGGGGGCCAAGAGACCCAGTACTTC; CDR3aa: CSPKAPGGQETQYF
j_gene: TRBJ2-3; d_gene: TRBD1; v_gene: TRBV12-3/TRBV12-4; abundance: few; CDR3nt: TGTGCCAGCAGTTTTTTGGGACAGGGAGGGAGCTATGGCACAGATACGCAGTATTTT; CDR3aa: CASSFLGQGGSYGTDTQYF
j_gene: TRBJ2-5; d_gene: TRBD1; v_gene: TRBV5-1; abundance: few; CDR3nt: TGCGCCAGCAGCTTTGTCACAGGGGGTCCCCAAGAGACCCAGTACTTC; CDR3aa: CASSFVTGGPQETQYF
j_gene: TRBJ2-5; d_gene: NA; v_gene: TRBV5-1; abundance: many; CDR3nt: TGCGCCAGCAGCCTTAATGGGAATGAGCAAGAGACCCAGTACTTC; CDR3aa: CASSLNGNEQETQYF
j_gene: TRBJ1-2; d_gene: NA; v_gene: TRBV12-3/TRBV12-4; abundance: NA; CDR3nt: TGTGCCAGCAGTTTACAGGGGCCCCTTTCTTATGGCTACACCTTC; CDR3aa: CASSLQGPLSYGYTF
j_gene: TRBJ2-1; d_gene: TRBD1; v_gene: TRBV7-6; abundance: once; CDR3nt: TGTGCCAGCAGCGTCCCGGTGGGACAGGGTGTCCATGAGCAGTTCTTC; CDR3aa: CASSVPVGQGVHEQFF
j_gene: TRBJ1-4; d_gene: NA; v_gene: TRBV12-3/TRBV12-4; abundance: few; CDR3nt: TGTGCCAGCAGTACACAGGGAGGTGAAAAACTGTTTTTT; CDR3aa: CASSTQGGEKLFF
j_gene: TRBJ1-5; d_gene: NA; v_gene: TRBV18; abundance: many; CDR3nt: TGTGCCAGCAGCCCCCAAGGGGGTCAGCCCCAGCATTTT; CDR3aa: CASSPQGGQPQHF
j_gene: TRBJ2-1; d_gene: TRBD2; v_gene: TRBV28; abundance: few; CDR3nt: TGTGCCAGCAGTTTCCGAGCGGGAGTCTACAATGAGCAGTTCTTC; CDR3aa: CASSFRAGVYNEQFF
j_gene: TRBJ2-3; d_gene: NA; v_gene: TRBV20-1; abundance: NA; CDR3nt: TGCAGTGCTAGACCCGATCCCGGCACAGATACGCAGTATTTT; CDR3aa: CSARPDPGTDTQYF
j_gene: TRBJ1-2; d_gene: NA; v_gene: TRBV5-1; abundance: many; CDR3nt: TGCGCCAGCAGCTTTACAGGGATATCTACCTATGGCTACACCTTC; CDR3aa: CASSFTGISTYGYTF
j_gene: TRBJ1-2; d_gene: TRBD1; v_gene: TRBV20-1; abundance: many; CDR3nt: TGCAGTGCACCGCCCGACAGGGAGTTTGGCTACACCTTC; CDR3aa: CSAPPDREFGYTF
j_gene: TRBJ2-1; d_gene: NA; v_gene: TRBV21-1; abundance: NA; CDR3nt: TGTGCCAGCAGCACGGTAGTAGGACTAGCGGGAGCGCAGTTCTTC; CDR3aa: CASSTVVGLAGAQFF
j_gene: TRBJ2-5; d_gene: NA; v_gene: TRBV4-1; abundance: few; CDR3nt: TGCGCCAGCAGCCAAGATATTTCGGCAGGTGAGGAGACCCAGTACTTC; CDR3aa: CASSQDISAGEETQYF
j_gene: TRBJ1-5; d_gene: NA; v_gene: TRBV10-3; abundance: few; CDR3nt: TGTGCCATCAGTGAGTCCTATATTGGTCAGCCCCAGCATTTT; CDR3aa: CAISESYIGQPQHF
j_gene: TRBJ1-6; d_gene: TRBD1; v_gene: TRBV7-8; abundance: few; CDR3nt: TGTGCCAGCAGCCCAATGACAGGGGTCGATAATTCACCCCTCCACTTT; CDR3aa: CASSPMTGVDNSPLHF
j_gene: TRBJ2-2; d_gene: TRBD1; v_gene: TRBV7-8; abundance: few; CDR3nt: TGTGCCAGCAGCAAACAGGGGGCGAACACCGGGGAGCTGTTTTTT; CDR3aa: CASSKQGANTGELFF
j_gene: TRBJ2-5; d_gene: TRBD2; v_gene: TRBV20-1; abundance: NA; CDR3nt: TGCAGTGCTAGGAGGCTAGCGGGGGGATTAGGAGAGACCCAGTACTTC; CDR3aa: CSARRLAGGLGETQYF
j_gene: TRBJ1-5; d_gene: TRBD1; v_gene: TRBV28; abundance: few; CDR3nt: TGTGCCAGCAGGACAGGGGATTGGCAGCCCCAGCATTTT; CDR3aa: CASRTGDWQPQHF
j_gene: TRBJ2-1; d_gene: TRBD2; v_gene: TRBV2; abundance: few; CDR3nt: TGTGCCAGCAGTGTTGCGGGAGACCCCTACAATGAGCAGTTCTTC; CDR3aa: CASSVAGDPYNEQFF
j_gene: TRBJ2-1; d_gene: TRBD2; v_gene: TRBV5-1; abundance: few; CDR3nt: TGCGCCAGCGGCTTTGAGCGGGGGGCCCGGGGTGAGCAGTTCTTC; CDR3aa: CASGFERGARGEQFF
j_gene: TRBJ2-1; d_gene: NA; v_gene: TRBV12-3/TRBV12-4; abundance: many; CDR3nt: TGTGCCAGCAGTTTAGGAGGGGGGGGCTACAATGAGCAGTTCTTC; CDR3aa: CASSLGGGGYNEQFF
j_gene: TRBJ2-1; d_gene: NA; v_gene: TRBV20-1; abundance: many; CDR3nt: TGCAGTGCTAGCCCGGACAATCGCCCCTGGGGGCAGTTCTTC; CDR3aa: CSASPDNRPWGQFF
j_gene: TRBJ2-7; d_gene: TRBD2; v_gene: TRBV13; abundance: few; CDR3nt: TGTGCCAGCAGCCCAAGGACTAGCGGGGGGGCTTTTATCTACGAGCAGTACTTC; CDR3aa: CASSPRTSGGAFIYEQYF
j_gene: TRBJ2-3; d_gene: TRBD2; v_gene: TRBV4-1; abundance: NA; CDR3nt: TGCGCCAGCAGCCAAGAGGGAGCGGGGAGTCTAGATACGCAGTATTTT; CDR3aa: CASSQEGAGSLDTQYF